This T cell receptor beta chain was identified in a study of blood T cell repertoires in COVID-19. The wider study: Sites in the United States, Italy and Spain provided acute and convalescent COVID-19 samples. T cells, B-cell-depleted T cells, or PBMCs provided the cDNA or gDNA that served as material.

Authors' analysis steps: Quantification of nucleated cells was approximated via reference gene primer amplification. Clones were sequenced by immunoSEQ multiplex PCR, and TCRdb holds only the in-frame ones, with some missing. D and trimming were read from the DNA, whereas the V and J calls and clone size are those reported in that table. The sample includes 30,000 to 35,000 clones, 87% seen only once; the top ten take over 12%. The CDR3 runs to 16 residues. V lost 2 bases to trimming and J lost 0 bases, with 13 bases between them. Germline CDR1 reads SGHTA; CDR2 reads FQGNSA. Sequencing input: peripheral blood. This TCR derives from a man aged 60 to 75 with active COVID-19. The gene calls are TRBV7-2 and TRBJ1-1; possibly TRBD1 for D (5 bases). CDR3 nucleotide sequence: TGTGCCAGCAGCTTAAACAGGCCAATCATGAACACTGAAGCTTTCTTT. It is translated as CASSLNRPIMNTEAFF.